These 27 T cell receptor beta chains were sequenced from one sample in a study of blood T cell repertoires in COVID-19. The assay was immunoSEQ multiplex PCR, and TCRdb's table has in-frame clones only and misses some. The sample lists about 250,000 clones, approximately 88% occurring once. The sample consisted of peripheral blood. The receptors were sampled from a woman aged 40 to 50 who had recovered from COVID-19.

The chain links TRBV10-2 to TRBJ2-1, with 8 bases lining up with TRBD2. Germline V lookup: CDR1 WSHSY, CDR2 SAAADI. V trimming: 3 bases; J trimming: 0 bases; junction bases outside the gene matches: 4. CDR3 length: 16 residues. CDR3 DNA: TGCGCCAGCAGTGACCCTGGGACTAGCTCCTACAATGAGCAGTTCTTC. Protein product: CASSDPGTSSYNEQFF.

The chain recombines TRBV28 with TRBJ2-1; 10 bases match TRBD2. Germline CDR1 MDHEN, CDR2 SYDVKM. With 8 bases clipped from V and 5 bases from J, the junction kept 15 bases outside the gene matches. The CDR3 covers 17 residues. The CDR3: CASGAPLGLAYDNEQFF. For the CDR3, the DNA is TGTGCCAGCGGGGCCCCTCTGGGACTAGCGTACGACAATGAGCAGTTCTTC.

In DNA form, the CDR3 reads TGTGCCAGCAGTACTCGGGGTCAGCCCCAGCATTTT. Residues: CASSTRGQPQHF. This chain links TRBV6-5 with TRBJ1-5; D not certain. The V and J ends lost 5 bases and 6 bases respectively, with 8 bases between them. Per germline, CDR1 MNHEY and CDR2 SVGAGI. This CDR3 is built from 12 residues.

A single count supports this clone. The gene calls are TRBV7-9 and TRBJ2-1; possible D gene TRBD1, 6 bases. The length of the CDR3 is 15 residues. In germline, CDR1 is SEHNR, CDR2 FQNEAQ (reference sequence). V was shortened by 2 bases and J by 6 bases, with 14 bases between the two germline ends. This chain's CDR3 is CASSLLGTTRNEQFF. In nucleotides, the CDR3 is TGTGCCAGCAGCTTATTGGGGACAACTCGCAATGAGCAGTTCTTC. Variable domain in full (rest from reference TRBV7-9 and TRBJ2-1): DTGVSQNPRHKITKRGQNVTFRCDPISEHNRLYWYRQTLGQGPEFLTYFQNEAQLEKSRLLSDRFSAERPKGSFSTLEIQRTEQGDSAMYLCASSLLGTTRNEQFFGPGTRLTVL.

The V call is TRBV9, the J call TRBJ2-1; D is possibly TRBD2 (6 bases). Trimming shortened V by 0 bases and J by 0 bases, and 13 bases separated the two germline ends. The CDR3 contains 17 residues. Looked up from germline, CDR1 is SGDLS and CDR2 is YYNGEE. The CDR3 nucleotides read TGTGCCAGCAGCGTAGGGGTTAGCGGAAGCTCCTACAATGAGCAGTTCTTC. Translated: CASSVGVSGSSYNEQFF.

The V gene is TRBV29-1, the J gene TRBJ2-5, with D perhaps matching TRBD2 (6 bases). Deletions cut 4 bases from V and 4 bases from J, with 10 bases between. Germline CDR1 reads SQVTM; CDR2 reads ANQGSEA. This CDR3 has 12 amino acids. Here the CDR3 reads CSVAGRGETQYF. CDR3 sequence (DNA): TGCAGCGTTGCAGGGCGGGGAGAGACCCAGTACTTC. The whole variable domain, filled in from reference TRBV29-1 and TRBJ2-5, reads SAVISQKPSRDICQRGTSLTIQCQVDSQVTMMFWYRQQPGQSLTLIATANQGSEATYESGFVIDKFPISRPNLTFSTLTVSNMSPEDSSIYLCSVAGRGETQYFGPGTRLLVL.

The chain combines TRBV7-3 with TRBJ2-1; TRBD2 agrees at 11 bases. V lost 4 bases to trimming and J lost 5 bases; unmatched junction nucleotides: 7. This CDR3 region has 16 residues. Germline loops: CDR1 SGHTA, CDR2 FQGTGA. The CDR3 protein is CASSSTGTSGNNEQFF. DNA for the CDR3: TGTGCCAGCAGCTCAACCGGGACTAGCGGAAACAATGAGCAGTTCTTC.

The chain carries TRBV28 and TRBJ2-7, with 9 nucleotides matching TRBD1. CDR1 is MDHEN, CDR2 SYDVKM, per germline. This CDR3 contains 18 residues. The J segment lost 1 base and the V segment lost 6 bases, leaving 16 bases of the junction unmatched. CDR3 region: CASREPGQGAAGSYEQYF. In DNA, the CDR3 is TGTGCCAGCAGGGAACCGGGACAGGGTGCTGCGGGGTCCTACGAGCAGTACTTC.

J is TRBJ2-1 and V is TRBV28; D not resolved. In germline, CDR1 is MDHEN, CDR2 SYDVKM. The V and J ends lost 6 bases and 2 bases respectively, with 14 bases between them. CDR3 length equals 15 residues. This chain's CDR3 is CASRPRSKAYNEQFF. CDR3 nucleotides: TGTGCCAGCAGACCGCGGAGCAAGGCCTACAATGAGCAGTTCTTC.

This chain links TRBV5-1 with TRBJ1-2, with a possible D match to TRBD1 (5 bases). Germline CDR1 SGHRS, CDR2 YFSETQ. This CDR3 is built from 14 residues. Trimming stripped 0 bases from V and 2 bases from J, with 8 bases between. This CDR3 is CASSLAPGNYGYTF. In DNA, the CDR3 is TGCGCCAGCAGCTTGGCCCCAGGGAACTATGGCTACACCTTC. The complete variable domain, with remaining parts taken from reference TRBV5-1 and TRBJ1-2, reads KAGVTQTPRYLIKTRGQQVTLSCSPISGHRSVSWYQQTPGQGLQFLFEYFSETQRNKGNFPGRFSGRQFSNSRSEMNVSTLELGDSALYLCASSLAPGNYGYTFGSGTRLTVV.

There are a few counts of this clone. The gene calls are TRBV6-5 and TRBJ1-2; unclear D gene. Germline V gene sequence: CDR1 MNHEY, CDR2 SVGAGI. CDR3 length equals 14 residues. With 8 bases removed from V and 4 bases from J, the gap between germline ends came to 17 bases. In nucleotides, the CDR3 is TGTGCCAGCTTATCGAGGACGGAGGCCTATGGCTACACCTTC. It encodes CASLSRTEAYGYTF.

The chain combines TRBV5-4 with TRBJ2-1; weak D call: TRBD2 (5 bases). This CDR3 has 15 amino acids. Germline assignment: CDR1 SGHNT and CDR2 YYREEE (reference sequence). V was pared by 0 bases and J by 0 bases, with 7 bases between. This chain's CDR3 is CASSLDSGSYNEQFF. The CDR3 region has the DNA TGTGCCAGCAGCTTGGACAGCGGCTCCTACAATGAGCAGTTCTTC.

As concerns this clone: The same CDR3 is also encoded by other DNA sequences in this sample. The chain links TRBV6-1 to TRBJ2-5; D is possibly TRBD1 (6 bases). The CDR3 runs to 13 residues. Germline V CDR1 and CDR2: MNHNS, SASEGT. Between the trimmed V and J ends, which lost 2 bases and 5 bases, there was a span of 9 bases. The CDR3 sequence is CASSESRGETQYF. For the CDR3, the DNA is TGTGCCAGCAGTGAAAGCAGGGGTGAGACCCAGTACTTC.

The rearrangement joins TRBV6-5 to TRBJ2-2; TRBD2 might be the D (5 bases). Germline CDR1 and CDR2: MNHEY and SVGAGI. The CDR3 spans 13 residues. V was trimmed by 5 bases and J by 6 bases, leaving 10 bases between them. The CDR3 region has the DNA TGTGCCAGCAGTCCCGACTATGCCGGGGAGCTGTTTTTT. It is translated as CASSPDYAGELFF.

The chain has TRBV19 and TRBJ2-2; a weak D match, TRBD2 (5 bases). Germline loops: CDR1 LNHDA, CDR2 SQIVND (reference sequence). The CDR3 sequence is 15 residues long. The V end was cut by 1 base, the J end by 4 bases, with 10 bases between. CDR3 nucleotide sequence: TGTGCCAGTAGTATAGGGCTAGCTGGCACCGGGGAGCTGTTTTTT. The encoded protein is CASSIGLAGTGELFF. Complete variable domain (other parts from reference TRBV19 and TRBJ2-2): DGGITQSPKYLFRKEGQNVTLSCEQNLNHDAMYWYRQDPGQGLRLIYYSQIVNDFQKGDIAEGYSVSREKKESFPLTVTSAQKNPTAFYLCASSIGLAGTGELFFGEGSRLTVL.

The chain couples TRBV19 to TRBJ2-3; 12 bases map to TRBD2. The CDR3 runs to 15 residues. Looked up from germline, CDR1 is LNHDA and CDR2 is SQIVND (reference sequence). After removal of 7 bases from V and 7 bases from J, the junction contained 9 bases not matched to a gene. CDR3 DNA: TGTGCCAGTACCCCGACTAGCGGGAGTGCATATACGCAGTATTTT. Translated, it gives CASTPTSGSAYTQYF.

This clone was observed a handful of times. The chain couples TRBV9 to TRBJ1-4; D is unresolved. Per the germline V gene, CDR1 is SGDLS and CDR2 is YYNGEE. V gave up 0 bases and J gave up 3 bases, with 9 bases separating them. The CDR3 has 15 residues. CDR3 sequence reads: CASSVAVTSNEKLFF. In DNA, the CDR3 is TGTGCCAGCAGCGTAGCTGTGACATCTAATGAAAAACTGTTTTTT.

The chain is built from TRBV7-2 and TRBJ2-3, with 14 bases fitting TRBD2. Germline V lookup: CDR1 SGHTA, CDR2 FQGNSA. V lost 5 bases, J lost 3 bases, and 4 bases stayed unmatched. The CDR3 length is 16 residues. The CDR3 region has the DNA TGTGCCAGCAGCCCCAGGACTAGCGGGAGGACAGATACGCAGTATTTT. Translation gives CASSPRTSGRTDTQYF.

The chain joins TRBV12-3 or TRBV12-4 to TRBJ2-7, with TRBD2 matching over 13 bases. Trimming at V came to 6 bases and at J to 5 bases, leaving 1 base not matched to a gene. There are 13 residues in the CDR3. The DNA of the CDR3 is TGTGCCAGCAGAACTAGCGGGAGGGACGAGCAGTACTTC. Translating it yields CASRTSGRDEQYF.

V is TRBV29-1 and J is TRBJ1-1; 7 bases are a match to TRBD1. V shed 5 bases and J 1 base; nucleotides not matched to a gene: 4. The germline CDR1 and CDR2 sequences are SQVTM and ANQGSEA. The CDR3 sequence is 13 residues long. CDR3 DNA sequence: TGCAGCGTTATACGACAGGGGAACACTGAAGCTTTCTTT. Translated: CSVIRQGNTEAFF.

This clone has a single count. The chain couples TRBV3-1 (or the pseudogene TRBV3-2) to TRBJ1-2, with TRBD1 identical over 9 bases. V lost 2 bases to trimming and J lost 2 bases; unmatched junction nucleotides: 6. The germline gives CDR1 LGHDT, CDR2 YNNKEL (reference sequence). The CDR3 extends over 16 amino acids. The CDR3 protein is CASSQLPGTGNYGYTF. In DNA form, the CDR3 reads TGTGCCAGCAGCCAATTACCCGGGACAGGGAACTATGGCTACACCTTC.

The chain uses TRBV3-1 (or the pseudogene TRBV3-2) and TRBJ2-4; a weak D match, TRBD2 (6 bases). Trimming took off 0 bases at V and 8 bases at J, with 17 bases between the two ends. This CDR3 is 16 amino acids long. Germline assignment: CDR1 LGHDT and CDR2 YNNKEL (reference sequence). CDR3 amino acids: CASSQEGGYAGHIQYF. In DNA form, the CDR3 reads TGTGCCAGCAGCCAAGAGGGGGGTTACGCCGGGCACATTCAGTACTTC.

This clone was recorded a few times. The CDR3 loop is CATSPLRDSRDYEQYF. CDR3 bases: TGTGCCACCAGCCCTCTGAGGGACAGTCGAGACTACGAGCAGTACTTC. The chain is built from TRBV15 and TRBJ2-7; 7 nucleotides agree with TRBD1. Germline CDR1 is LNHNV and CDR2 is YYDKDF (reference sequence). This CDR3 has 16 amino acids. V trimming: 5 bases; J trimming: 3 bases; junction bases outside the gene matches: 13.

The rearrangement joins TRBV11-3 to TRBJ2-1, with D maybe TRBD2 (5 bases). The CDR3 totals 14 residues. CDR1 is SGHNT and CDR2 is YENEEA in the germline V gene. V shed 1 base and J shed 7 bases, with 11 bases lying between them. The CDR3 loop reads CASSLGGVSNEQFF. In nucleotides, the CDR3 is TGTGCCAGCAGCTTAGGGGGAGTCTCAAATGAGCAGTTCTTC. The whole variable domain, filled in from reference TRBV11-3 and TRBJ2-1, reads EAGVVQSPRYKIIEKKQPVAFWCNPISGHNTLYWYLQNLGQGPELLIRYENEEAVDDSQLPKDRFSAERLKGVDSTLKIQPAELGDSAVYLCASSLGGVSNEQFFGPGTRLTVL.

The chain recombines TRBV3-1 (or the pseudogene TRBV3-2) with TRBJ1-1; D may be TRBD1 (5 bases). Trimming removed 7 bases at V and 4 bases at J, with 16 bases between. Germline CDR1 LGHDT, CDR2 YNNKEL (reference sequence). This CDR3 has 14 residues. The CDR3 spells CASTPGGAGTEAFF. DNA for the CDR3: TGTGCCAGCACCCCCGGGGGTGCGGGCACTGAAGCTTTCTTT.

The rearrangement uses TRBV5-1 and TRBJ2-5; tentatively, D is TRBD1 (6 bases). Germline V lookup: CDR1 SGHRS, CDR2 YFSETQ. This CDR3 has 14 amino acids. Trimming cost V 4 bases and J 2 bases, with 12 bases left between them. The CDR3 spells CASSRTGYQETQYF. CDR3 nucleotide sequence: TGCGCCAGCAGCCGAACAGGGTATCAAGAGACCCAGTACTTC.

The chain combines TRBV12-2 with TRBJ2-5; TRBD2 reflects the table's D call only, with no check against the DNA. TRBV12-2 is marked as a pseudogene. The CDR3 totals 15 residues. In DNA form, the CDR3 reads TGTGCAAGTCGCTGGGTGACTAGCGCACAAGAGACCCAGTACTTC. Translating gives CASRWVTSAQETQYF.